This TCR beta chain was sequenced during a study of cytomegalovirus exposure and HLA in healthy donors. The overall study: HLA-typed donors were the source of tens of millions of unique TCRs held in an early data release.

This PCR relied on a set of 60 Vbeta primers and 13 Jbeta primers. In the original workflow: Per a later analysis, the number of unique TCR beta chains was some 80 million, of which about 11 million were shared. Clones were read by immunoSEQ multiplex PCR, and TCRdb kept only the in-frame ones, dropping some. V and J calls and clone size come straight from that table; D and trimming were deduced from the DNA. Counted here are roughly 40,000 clones, about four fifths occurring once; the ten biggest clones make up roughly 10%. General study results and limits: One cluster of highly shared sequence variants probably arose as a sequencing artifact. For TCR beta chains, V- and J-gene trimming was later linked to a missense DCLRE1C variant.

Remarks on this clone: As yet, its antigen is unknown.

Looked up from germline, CDR1 is SEHNR and CDR2 is FQNEAQ (reference sequence). J lost 1 base, V lost 6 bases, and 5 bases had no gene match. The CDR3 covers 14 residues. This TCR was sampled from a woman aged 35 to 49 in good health and CMV-seronegative. Sequenced: PBMCs. This chain uses TRBV7-9 with TRBJ1-1; 7 positions agree with TRBD1. CDR3 loop: CASRGQRKNTEAFF. The CDR3 DNA reads TGTGCCAGCAGGGGACAGAGGAAGAACACTGAAGCTTTCTTT. Full variable domain (remainder filled in from reference TRBV7-9 and TRBJ1-1): DTGVSQNPRHKITKRGQNVTFRCDPISEHNRLYWYRQTLGQGPEFLTYFQNEAQLEKSRLLSDRFSAERPKGSFSTLEIQRTEQGDSAMYLCASRGQRKNTEAFFGQGTRLTVV.